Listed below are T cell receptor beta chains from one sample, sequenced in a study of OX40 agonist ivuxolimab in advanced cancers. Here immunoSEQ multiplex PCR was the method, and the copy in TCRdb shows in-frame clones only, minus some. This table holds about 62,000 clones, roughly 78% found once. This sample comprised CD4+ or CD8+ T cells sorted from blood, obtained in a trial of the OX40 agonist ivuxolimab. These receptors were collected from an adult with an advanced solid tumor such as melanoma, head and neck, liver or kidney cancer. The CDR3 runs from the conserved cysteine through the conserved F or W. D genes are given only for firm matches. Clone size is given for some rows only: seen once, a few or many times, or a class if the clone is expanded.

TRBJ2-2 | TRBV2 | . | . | TGTGCCAGCAGGGTGGAGAACACCGGGGAGCTGTTTTTT | CASRVENTGELFF
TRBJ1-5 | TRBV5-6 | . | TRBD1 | TGTGCCAGCAGCGACAGGGATCAGCCCCAGCATTTT | CASSDRDQPQHF
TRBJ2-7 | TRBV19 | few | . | TGTGCCAGTAGTATAGAGTCCAGATCGCCGCAGTACTTC | CASSIESRSPQYF
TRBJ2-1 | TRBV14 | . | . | TGTGCCAGCAGCCAAGATCAGCTGGGGAGTTGGGCTACTCAGTTCTTC | CASSQDQLGSWATQFF
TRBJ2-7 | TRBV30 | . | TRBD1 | TGTGCCTGGAGGGACTTGGACAGGGAATTCGCCTACGAGCAGTACTTC | CAWRDLDREFAYEQYF
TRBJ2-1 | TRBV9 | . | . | TGTGCCAGCAGCGTAACGTGGACTATTGATTCCTACAATGAGCAGTTCTTC | CASSVTWTIDSYNEQFF
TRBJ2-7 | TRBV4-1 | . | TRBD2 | TGCGCCAGCAGCCAGGCCGGGACTAGCGGCCTCTACGAGCAGTACTTC | CASSQAGTSGLYEQYF
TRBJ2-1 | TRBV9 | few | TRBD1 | TGTGCCAGCAGCTTCAAGTACAGGACAGGGGGCCCCAATGAGCAGTTCTTC | CASSFKYRTGGPNEQFF
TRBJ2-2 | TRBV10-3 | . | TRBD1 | TGTGCCATCAGTGGTCGGGACAGGAACACCGGGGAGCTGTTTTTT | CAISGRDRNTGELFF
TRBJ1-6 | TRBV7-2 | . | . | TGTGCCAGCAGCTTAGCTACTGGGGGCTATTCACCCCTCCACTTT | CASSLATGGYSPLHF
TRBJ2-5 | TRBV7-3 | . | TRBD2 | TGTGCCAGCAGCCCCGGACTAGCGCCAGAGACCCAGTACTTC | CASSPGLAPETQYF
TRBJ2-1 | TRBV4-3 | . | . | TGCGCCAGCAGCCCGGGACTCCAGTTGCAGTTCTTC | CASSPGLQLQFF
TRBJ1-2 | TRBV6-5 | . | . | TGTGCCAGCAGTTACCAGGAAAACTATGGCTACACCTTC | CASSYQENYGYTF
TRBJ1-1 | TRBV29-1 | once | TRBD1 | TGCAGCGTTATGACAGGGTCGAACACTGAAGCTTTCTTT | CSVMTGSNTEAFF
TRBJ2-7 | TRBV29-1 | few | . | TGCAGCGGAAAGGGGGGGGGCTACGAGCAGTACTTC | CSGKGGGYEQYF
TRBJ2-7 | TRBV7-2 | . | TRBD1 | TGTGCCAGCAGTTACAACGTGCCCGGGACAGGGGCCGAGCAGTACTTC | CASSYNVPGTGAEQYF
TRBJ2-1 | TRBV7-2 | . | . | TGTGCCAGCGGGCCCAGTGTTGAGCAGTTCTTC | CASGPSVEQFF
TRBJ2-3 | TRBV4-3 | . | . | TGCGCCAGCAGCCAAGATGGTGGCACAGATACGCAGTATTTT | CASSQDGGTDTQYF
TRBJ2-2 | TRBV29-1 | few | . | TGCAGCGTTTTATCCGGCAGGGCAGGGGACACCGGGGAGCTGTTTTTT | CSVLSGRAGDTGELFF
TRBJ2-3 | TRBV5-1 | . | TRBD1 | TGCGCCAGCAGCCCAGGACAGGTCACAGATACGCAGTATTTT | CASSPGQVTDTQYF
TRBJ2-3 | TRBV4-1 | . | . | TGCGCCAGCAGCCAAGGGCGGGGGCGATACACAGATACGCAGTATTTT | CASSQGRGRYTDTQYF
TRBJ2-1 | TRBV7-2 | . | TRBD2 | TGTGCCAGCAGCTTTTGGACTAGCGGGAAGTTTACCTACAATGAGCAGTTCTTC | CASSFWTSGKFTYNEQFF
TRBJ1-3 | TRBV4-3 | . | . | TGCGCCAGCAGCCAAGAGTTATCATTCTCTGGAAACACCATATATTTT | CASSQELSFSGNTIYF
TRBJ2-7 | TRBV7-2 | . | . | TGTGCCAGCAGCTTGGACCCTTCCTACGAGCAGTACTTC | CASSLDPSYEQYF
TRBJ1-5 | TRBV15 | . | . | TGTGCCACCAGCAGAGGCCCCGTCCGAACGGACCTAACAGGGTCCAGGCAGCCCCAGCATTTT | CATSRGPVRTDLTGSRQPQHF
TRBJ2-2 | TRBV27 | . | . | TGTGCCAGCAGTTTTGGCACCGGGGAGCTGTTTTTT | CASSFGTGELFF
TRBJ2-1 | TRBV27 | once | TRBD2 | TGTGCCAGCAGCCATATAGCGGGAGGCACCTACAATGAGCAGTTCTTC | CASSHIAGGTYNEQFF
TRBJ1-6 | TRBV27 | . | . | TGTGCAACCCGCCGAGGTGCCGGGGAGAGTTCACCCCTCCACTTT | CATRRGAGESSPLHF
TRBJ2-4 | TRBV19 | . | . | TGTGCCAGTAGTAATGAGGGCTCTGACATTCAGTACTTC | CASSNEGSDIQYF
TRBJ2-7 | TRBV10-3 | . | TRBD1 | TGTGCCATCAGTTCCGGGACAGGGAACTCCTACGAGCAGTACTTC | CAISSGTGNSYEQYF